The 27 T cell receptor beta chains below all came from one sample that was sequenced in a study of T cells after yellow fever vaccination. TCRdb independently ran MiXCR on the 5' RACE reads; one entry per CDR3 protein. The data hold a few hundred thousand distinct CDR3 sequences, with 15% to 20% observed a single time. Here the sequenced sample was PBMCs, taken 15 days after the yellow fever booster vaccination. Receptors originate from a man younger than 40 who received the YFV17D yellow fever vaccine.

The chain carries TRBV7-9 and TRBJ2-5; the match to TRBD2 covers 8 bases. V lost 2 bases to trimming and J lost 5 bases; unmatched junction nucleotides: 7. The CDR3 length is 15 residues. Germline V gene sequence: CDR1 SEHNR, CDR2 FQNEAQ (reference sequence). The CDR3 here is CASSLLLAEGETQYF. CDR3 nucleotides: TGTGCCAGCAGCTTATTACTAGCGGAGGGGGAGACCCAGTACTTC.

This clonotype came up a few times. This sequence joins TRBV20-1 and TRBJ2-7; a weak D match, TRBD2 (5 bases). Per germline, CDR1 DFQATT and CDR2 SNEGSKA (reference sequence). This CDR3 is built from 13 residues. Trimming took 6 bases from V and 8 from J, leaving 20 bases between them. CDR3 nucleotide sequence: TGCAGTGCCCAGGCTAGCCGAGTAATTCAGCAGTACTTC. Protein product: CSAQASRVIQQYF.

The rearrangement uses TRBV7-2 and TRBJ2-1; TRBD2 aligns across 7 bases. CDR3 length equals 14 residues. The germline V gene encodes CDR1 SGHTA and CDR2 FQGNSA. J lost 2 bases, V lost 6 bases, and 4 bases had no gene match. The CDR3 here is CASSSGLTYNEQFF. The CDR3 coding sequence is TGTGCCAGCAGTAGCGGGTTAACCTACAATGAGCAGTTCTTC. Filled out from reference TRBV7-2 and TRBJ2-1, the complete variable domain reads GAGVSQSPSNKVTEKGKDVELRCDPISGHTALYWYRQSLGQGLEFLIYFQGNSAPDKSGLPSDRFSAERTGGSVSTLTIQRTQQEDSAVYLCASSSGLTYNEQFFGPGTRLTVL.

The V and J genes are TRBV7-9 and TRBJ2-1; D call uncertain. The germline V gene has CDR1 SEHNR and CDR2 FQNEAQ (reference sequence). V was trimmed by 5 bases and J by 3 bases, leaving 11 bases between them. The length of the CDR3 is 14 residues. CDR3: CASSVTRIYNEQFF. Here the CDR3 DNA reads TGTGCCAGCAGCGTTACCCGAATCTACAATGAGCAGTTCTTC.

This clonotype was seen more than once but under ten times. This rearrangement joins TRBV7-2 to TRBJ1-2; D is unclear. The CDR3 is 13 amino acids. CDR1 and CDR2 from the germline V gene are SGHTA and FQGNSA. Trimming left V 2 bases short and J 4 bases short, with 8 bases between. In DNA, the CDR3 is TGTGCCAGCAGCTTACCAGAATTCTATGGCTACACCTTC. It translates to CASSLPEFYGYTF.

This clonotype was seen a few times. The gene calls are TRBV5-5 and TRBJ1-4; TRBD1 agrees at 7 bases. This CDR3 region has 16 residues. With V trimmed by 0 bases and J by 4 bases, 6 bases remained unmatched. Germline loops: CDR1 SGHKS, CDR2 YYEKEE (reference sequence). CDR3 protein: CASSLAPGTDNEKLFF. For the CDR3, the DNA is TGTGCCAGCAGCTTGGCCCCCGGGACAGATAATGAAAAACTGTTTTTT. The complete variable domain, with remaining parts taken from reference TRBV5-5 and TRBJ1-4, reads DAGVTQSPTHLIKTRGQQVTLRCSPISGHKSVSWYQQVLGQGPQFIFQYYEKEERGRGNFPDRFSARQFPNYSSELNVNALLLGDSALYLCASSLAPGTDNEKLFFGSGTQLSVL.

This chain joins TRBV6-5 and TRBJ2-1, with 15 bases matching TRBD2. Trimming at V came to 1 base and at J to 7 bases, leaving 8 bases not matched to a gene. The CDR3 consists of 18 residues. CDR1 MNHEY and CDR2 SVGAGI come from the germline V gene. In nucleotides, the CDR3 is TGTGCCAGCAGTTACTACGGACTAGCGGGAGGGGAAGCGAATGAGCAGTTCTTC. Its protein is CASSYYGLAGGEANEQFF.

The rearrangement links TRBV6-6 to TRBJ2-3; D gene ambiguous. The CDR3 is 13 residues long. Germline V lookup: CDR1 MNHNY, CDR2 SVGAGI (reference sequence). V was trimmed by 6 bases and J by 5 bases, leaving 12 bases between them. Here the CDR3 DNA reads TGTGCCAGCAGCCTATCAAACGGAGATACGCAGTATTTT. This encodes CASSLSNGDTQYF.

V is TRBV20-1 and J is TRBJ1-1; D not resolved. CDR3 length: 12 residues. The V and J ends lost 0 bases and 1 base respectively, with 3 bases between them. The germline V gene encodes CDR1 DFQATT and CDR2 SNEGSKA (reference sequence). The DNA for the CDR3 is TGCAGTGCTAGAGACAGGAACACTGAAGCTTTCTTT. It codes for CSARDRNTEAFF.

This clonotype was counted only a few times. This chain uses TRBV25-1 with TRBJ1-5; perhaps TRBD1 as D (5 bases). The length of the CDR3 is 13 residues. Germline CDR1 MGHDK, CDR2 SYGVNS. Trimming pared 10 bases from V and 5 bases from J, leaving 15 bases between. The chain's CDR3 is CATSGGVDQPQHF. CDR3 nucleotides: TGTGCCACTTCTGGGGGGGTCGATCAGCCCCAGCATTTT. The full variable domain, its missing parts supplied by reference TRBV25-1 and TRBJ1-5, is EADIYQTPRYLVIGTGKKITLECSQTMGHDKMYWYQQDPGMELHLIHYSYGVNSTEKGDLSSESTVSRIRTEHFPLTLESARPSHTSQYLCATSGGVDQPQHFGDGTRLSIL.

In DNA, the CDR3 is TGCGCCAGCAGCCCCCCCCTCGGATACAATGAGCAGTTCTTC. It specifies CASSPPLGYNEQFF. The rearrangement joins TRBV5-1 to TRBJ2-1; D is unresolved. The CDR3 contains 14 residues. Per germline, CDR1 SGHRS and CDR2 YFSETQ. Trimming removed 4 bases at V and 4 bases at J, with 12 bases between.

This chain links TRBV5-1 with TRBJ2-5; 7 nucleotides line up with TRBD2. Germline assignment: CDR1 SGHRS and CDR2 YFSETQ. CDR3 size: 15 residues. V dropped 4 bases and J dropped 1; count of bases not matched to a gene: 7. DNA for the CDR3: TGCGCCAGCAGCCCGACGGCTAGCGGCCAAGAGACCCAGTACTTC. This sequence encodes CASSPTASGQETQYF.

In DNA, the CDR3 is TGTGCCAGCAGCTTTGGGTCGGGGACTTTCGTTGGGCAGTATTTT. Encoded protein: CASSFGSGTFVGQYF. This chain uses TRBV7-2 with TRBJ2-3, with D tentatively TRBD2 (6 bases). The CDR3 is made up of 15 amino acids. Trimming took 3 bases from V and 11 from J, leaving 21 bases between them. Looked up from germline, CDR1 is SGHTA and CDR2 is FQGNSA.

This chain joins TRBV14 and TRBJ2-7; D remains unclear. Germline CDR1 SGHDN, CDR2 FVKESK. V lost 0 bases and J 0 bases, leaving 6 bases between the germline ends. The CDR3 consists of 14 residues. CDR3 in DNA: TGTGCCAGCAGCCAAGATACCGTCTCCTACGAGCAGTACTTC. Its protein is CASSQDTVSYEQYF.

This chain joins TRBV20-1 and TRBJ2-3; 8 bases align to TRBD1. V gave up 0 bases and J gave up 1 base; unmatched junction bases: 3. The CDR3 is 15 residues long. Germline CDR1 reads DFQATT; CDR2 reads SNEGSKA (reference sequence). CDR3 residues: CSARDDRGGTDTQYF. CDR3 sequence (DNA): TGCAGTGCTAGAGACGACAGGGGAGGCACAGATACGCAGTATTTT.

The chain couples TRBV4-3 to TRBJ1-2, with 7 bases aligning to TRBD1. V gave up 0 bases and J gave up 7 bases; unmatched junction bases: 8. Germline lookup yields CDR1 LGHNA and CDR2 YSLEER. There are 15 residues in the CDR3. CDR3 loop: CASSQDPGQSFGYTF. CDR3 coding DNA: TGCGCCAGCAGCCAAGATCCGGGACAGAGCTTTGGCTACACCTTC.

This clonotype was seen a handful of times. Written as DNA, the CDR3 is TGTGCCAGCAGTGGGGGACAGGGGGTAACCCACTCTTTTGAAGCTTTCTTT. Translating it yields CASSGGQGVTHSFEAFF. This chain connects TRBV6-1 to TRBJ1-1; TRBD1 matches at 11 bases. The junction had 14 bases not matched to a gene; V was cut back by 4 bases and J by 7 bases. Germline V CDR1 and CDR2: MNHNS, SASEGT. This CDR3 spans 17 amino acids.

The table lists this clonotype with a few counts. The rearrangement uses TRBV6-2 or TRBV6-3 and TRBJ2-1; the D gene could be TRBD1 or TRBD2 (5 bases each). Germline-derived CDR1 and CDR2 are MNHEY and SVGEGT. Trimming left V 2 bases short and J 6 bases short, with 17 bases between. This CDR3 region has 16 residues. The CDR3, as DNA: TGTGCCAGCAGTTACGATGGGGATCGGGGACCCAATGAGCAGTTCTTC. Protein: CASSYDGDRGPNEQFF.

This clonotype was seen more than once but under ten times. This CDR3 reads CASTGTGSTDTQYF. The CDR3 DNA is TGTGCCAGCACTGGGACAGGGAGCACAGATACGCAGTATTTT. The chain is built from TRBV6-1 and TRBJ2-3; 9 bases match TRBD1. Per germline, CDR1 MNHNS and CDR2 SASEGT. This CDR3 is built from 14 residues. Unmatched junction bases numbered 2, after V lost 7 bases and J lost 0 bases.

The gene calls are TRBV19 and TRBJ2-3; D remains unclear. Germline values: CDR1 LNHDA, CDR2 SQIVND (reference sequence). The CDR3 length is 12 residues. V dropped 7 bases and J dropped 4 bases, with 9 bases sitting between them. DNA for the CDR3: TGTGCCAGTACTTCTACCCCAGATACGCAGTATTTT. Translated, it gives CASTSTPDTQYF.

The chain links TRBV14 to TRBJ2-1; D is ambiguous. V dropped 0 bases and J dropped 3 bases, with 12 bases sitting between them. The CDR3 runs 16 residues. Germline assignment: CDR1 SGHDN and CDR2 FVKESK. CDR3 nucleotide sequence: TGTGCCAGCAGCCAAGATGGCGCCGGGCGCTACAATGAGCAGTTCTTC. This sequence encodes CASSQDGAGRYNEQFF.

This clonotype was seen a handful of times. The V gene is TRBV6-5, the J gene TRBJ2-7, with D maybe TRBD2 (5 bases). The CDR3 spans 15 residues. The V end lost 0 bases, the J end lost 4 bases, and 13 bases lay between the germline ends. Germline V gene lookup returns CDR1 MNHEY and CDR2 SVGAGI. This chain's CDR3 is CASSYSRVLDYEQYF. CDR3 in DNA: TGTGCCAGCAGTTACTCGAGGGTTCTTGATTACGAGCAGTACTTC.

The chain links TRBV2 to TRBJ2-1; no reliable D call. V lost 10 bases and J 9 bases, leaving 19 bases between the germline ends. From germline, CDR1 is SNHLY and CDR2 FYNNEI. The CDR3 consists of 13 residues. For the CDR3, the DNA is TGTGCCAACAATCGGCTGACACCGAGTGAGCAGTTCTTC. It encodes CANNRLTPSEQFF.

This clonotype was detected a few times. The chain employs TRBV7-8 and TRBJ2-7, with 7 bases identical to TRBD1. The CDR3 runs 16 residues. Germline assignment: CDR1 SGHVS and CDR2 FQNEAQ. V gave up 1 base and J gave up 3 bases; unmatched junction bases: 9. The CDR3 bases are TGTGCCAGCAGCTTAGGACAGGGCCTCAATCTCTACGAGCAGTACTTC. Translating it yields CASSLGQGLNLYEQYF.

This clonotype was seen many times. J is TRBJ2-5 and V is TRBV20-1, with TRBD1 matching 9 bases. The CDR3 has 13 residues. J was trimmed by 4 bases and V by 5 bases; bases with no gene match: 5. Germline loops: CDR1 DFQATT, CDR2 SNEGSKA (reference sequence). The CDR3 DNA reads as TGCAGTGCTTGGGGACAGGGAGTAGAGACCCAGTACTTC. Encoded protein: CSAWGQGVETQYF.

The CDR3 sequence is CASSPQGEGTQYF. CDR3 in DNA: TGTGCCAGCTCACCCCAAGGGGAGGGTACGCAGTATTTT. This chain connects TRBV18 to TRBJ2-3; 7 bases match TRBD2. CDR3 length: 13 residues. The V gene end was trimmed by 3 bases and the J gene end by 8 bases; junction bases not matched to a gene: 5. From germline, CDR1 is KGHSH and CDR2 LQKENI.

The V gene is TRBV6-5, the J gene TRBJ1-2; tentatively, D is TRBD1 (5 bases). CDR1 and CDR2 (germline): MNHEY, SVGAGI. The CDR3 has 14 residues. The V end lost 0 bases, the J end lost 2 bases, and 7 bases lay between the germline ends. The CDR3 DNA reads TGTGCCAGCAGTTACTCGGGGGGAAACTATGGCTACACCTTC. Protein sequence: CASSYSGGNYGYTF.